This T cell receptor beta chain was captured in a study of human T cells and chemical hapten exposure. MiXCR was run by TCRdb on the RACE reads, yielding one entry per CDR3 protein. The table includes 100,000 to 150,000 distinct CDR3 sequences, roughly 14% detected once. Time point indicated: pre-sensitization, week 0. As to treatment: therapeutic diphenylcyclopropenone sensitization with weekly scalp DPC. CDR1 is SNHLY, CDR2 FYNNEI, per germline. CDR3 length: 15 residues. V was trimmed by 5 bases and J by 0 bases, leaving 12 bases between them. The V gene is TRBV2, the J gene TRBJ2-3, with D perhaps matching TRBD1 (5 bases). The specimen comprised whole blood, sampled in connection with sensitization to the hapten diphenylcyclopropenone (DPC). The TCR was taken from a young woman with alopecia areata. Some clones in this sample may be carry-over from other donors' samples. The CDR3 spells CASSFQGSSTDTQYF. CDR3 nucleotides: TGTGCCAGCAGTTTCCAGGGTTCTAGCACAGATACGCAGTATTTT.